Sequencing of this T cell receptor (beta chain) was carried out in a study of blood T cell repertoires in COVID-19. The CDR3 spans 17 residues. Germline CDR1 reads SGHVS; CDR2 reads FNYEAQ. V lost 0 bases, J lost 0 bases, and 7 bases stayed unmatched. The protocol was immunoSEQ multiplex PCR, while the TCRdb copy is restricted to in-frame clones and leaves out a portion. The repertoire holds roughly 230,000 clones, with around 90% as singletons. The clonotype was recovered from a human donor in a cohort sampled during active COVID-19. The sample taken for sequencing was peripheral blood. The chain is built from TRBV7-6 and TRBJ1-2; 7 nucleotides agree with TRBD1. This CDR3 reads CASSLAAGGTTNYGYTF. CDR3 nucleotide sequence: TGTGCCAGCAGCTTAGCAGCAGGGGGTACCACTAACTATGGCTACACCTTC.